The clone carrying this TCR beta chain occurred many times. Amplification of TCR beta CDR3 regions used RNA transcripts. The first round was an RT-PCR with HTBI primers, and the second round was a multiplex PCR. Each CDR3 protein gets one entry after TCRdb re-called the multiplex PCR reads with MiXCR. The repertoire consists of under 350,000 distinct CDR3 sequences, with 17% occurring once and the leading ten covering over 9%. This record belongs to a study of Graves' ophthalmopathy and Graves' hyperthyroidism. Per germline, CDR1 MDHEN and CDR2 SYDVKM. V was clipped by 3 bases and J by 8 bases, with 16 bases between them. CDR3 length: 14 amino acids.

Sequenced input: peripheral blood. The chain carries TRBV28 and TRBJ1-2, with D tentatively TRBD1 (5 bases). The TCR comes from an adult man with Graves' ophthalmopathy. This CDR3 reads CASSLTGHLEGYTF. The CDR3 nucleotides read TGTGCCAGCAGTTTGACGGGGCATTTGGAGGGCTACACCTTC.